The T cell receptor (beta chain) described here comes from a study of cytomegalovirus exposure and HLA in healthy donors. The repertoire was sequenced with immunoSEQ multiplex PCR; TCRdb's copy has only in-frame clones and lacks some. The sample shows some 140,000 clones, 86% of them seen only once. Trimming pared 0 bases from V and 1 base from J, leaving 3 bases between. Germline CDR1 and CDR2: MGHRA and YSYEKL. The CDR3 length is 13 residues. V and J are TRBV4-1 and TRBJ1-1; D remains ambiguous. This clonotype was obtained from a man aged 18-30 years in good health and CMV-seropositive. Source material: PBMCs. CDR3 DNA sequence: TGCGCCAGCAGCCAAGATCGGAACACTGAAGCTTTCTTT. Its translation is CASSQDRNTEAFF.